Presented here are 13 T cell receptor beta chains from one specimen sequenced in a study of metastatic and nonmetastatic thyroid tumors. Patients underwent thyroid surgery, and none had received any treatment before it. With MiXCR, TCRdb reprocessed the PCR reads. The sample consists of over 15,000 clones, 16% of them appearing once. Sequencing was performed on blood. The receptors shown here come from a male donor with papillary thyroid cancer or a benign thyroid nodule (not recorded which). Some clones in this sample may be carry-over from other donors' samples.

In this sample, this clone turned up many times. This chain links TRBV27 with TRBJ1-2; TRBD1 is a possible D gene (5 bases). Germline CDR1 reads MNHEY; CDR2 reads SMNVEV (reference sequence). CDR3 length equals 13 residues. V dropped 1 base and J dropped 8 bases, with 11 bases sitting between them. The CDR3 coding sequence is TGTGCCAGCAGTTTATTCGGGGGGGACGGCTACACCTTC. Protein product: CASSLFGGDGYTF.

This clone was recorded many times. The chain couples TRBV13 to TRBJ2-5; D is possibly TRBD2 (5 bases). Germline assignment: CDR1 PRHDT and CDR2 FYEKMQ (reference sequence). V lost 2 bases and J lost 3, with 7 bases in between. The CDR3 contains 13 residues. CDR3 sequence: CASSLLAEETQYF. In nucleotides, the CDR3 is TGTGCCAGCAGCTTACTAGCAGAAGAGACCCAGTACTTC.

This clone was recorded many times. The chain carries TRBV3-1 and TRBJ1-1; TRBD1 is a possible D gene (5 bases). Germline values: CDR1 LGHDT, CDR2 YNNKEL (reference sequence). The V end lost 0 bases, the J end lost 10 bases, and 15 bases lay between the germline ends. The CDR3 consists of 14 residues. The CDR3 sequence: CASSQDHGGRGAFF. The CDR3 DNA reads as TGTGCCAGCAGCCAAGATCATGGAGGGAGGGGAGCTTTCTTT.

This clone was observed many times. V is TRBV7-2 and J is TRBJ2-3, with unresolved D. Germline CDR1 and CDR2: SGHTA and FQGNSA. The CDR3 totals 13 residues. The V and J ends lost 1 base and 4 bases respectively, with 6 bases between them. CDR3 amino acids: CASSLDVADTQYF. The CDR3, as DNA: TGTGCCAGCAGCTTAGATGTCGCAGATACGCAGTATTTT.

This clone has ten or more counts. Here the CDR3 DNA reads TGTGCCAGCAGTTTTGCCGCCGGGAACCGGGAGCAGTACTTC. Translating it yields CASSFAAGNREQYF. The chain combines TRBV28 with TRBJ2-7, with D perhaps matching TRBD2 (5 bases). V lost 3 bases and J 7 bases, leaving 16 bases between the germline ends. Germline assignment: CDR1 MDHEN and CDR2 SYDVKM. This CDR3 contains 14 residues.

In the case of this clone: A read error may produce the germline difference seen at one junction end. The chain joins TRBV11-3 to TRBJ2-7; either TRBD1 or TRBD2 may fit D (5 bases each). CDR3 length: 15 residues. Germline V gene lookup returns CDR1 SGHNT and CDR2 YENEEA. The CDR3 here is CASSQVHGAPYEQYF. The CDR3 nucleotides are TGCGCCAGCAGCCAAGTCCACGGGGCCCCCTACGAGCAGTACTTC.

In this sample, this clone turned up many times. The chain joins TRBV27 to TRBJ2-1; either TRBD1 or TRBD2 may supply D (5 bases each). Germline CDR1 and CDR2: MNHEY and SMNVEV (reference sequence). CDR3 size: 13 residues. Trimming removed 4 bases from V and 3 bases from J, with 7 bases in between. This chain's CDR3 is CASSWGFYNEQFF. CDR3 coding DNA: TGTGCCAGCAGTTGGGGGTTCTACAATGAGCAGTTCTTC.

This clone was picked up many times. The V and J genes are TRBV10-3 and TRBJ1-5; D is possibly TRBD1 (6 bases). Looked up from germline, CDR1 is ENHRY and CDR2 is SYGVKD. CDR3 length: 14 amino acids. Trimming stripped 4 bases from V and 3 bases from J, with 10 bases between. In DNA form, the CDR3 reads TGTGCCATCAGTGCTGGGGGGCTCAATCAGCCCCAGCATTTT. Translation: CAISAGGLNQPQHF.

This clone was recorded at least ten times. The rearrangement uses TRBV11-2 and TRBJ2-5; no definite D call. This CDR3 comprises 13 residues. Germline V lookup: CDR1 SGHAT, CDR2 FQNNGV. With 3 bases removed from V and 2 bases from J, the gap between germline ends came to 7 bases. The CDR3 DNA follows: TGTGCCAGCAGCTTTGCGGCTCAAGAGACCCAGTACTTC. Its translation: CASSFAAQETQYF.

This clone was seen repeatedly, ten times or more. A much more abundant neighbour one base away suggests this may be a read error. Other DNA sequences from this sample encode an identical CDR3 as well. The V gene is TRBV24-1, the J gene TRBJ1-2; D remains unclear. The CDR3 contains 11 residues. Germline V CDR1 and CDR2: KGHDR, SFDVKD. CDR3 DNA sequence: TGCGCCACCAGTGTAGGGCATGGCTACACCTTC. It encodes CATSVGHGYTF.

For this clone: The junction shows a germline mismatch at one end, possibly a read error. The CDR3 spells CASSQRGSDSPLHF. Written as DNA, the CDR3 is TGTGCCAGCAGCCAGAGGGGCAGTGATTCGCCCCTCCACTTT. The chain employs TRBV3-1 and TRBJ1-6, with D possibly TRBD1 on 5 matching bases. The CDR3 consists of 14 residues. The germline CDR1 and CDR2 sequences are LGHDT and YNNKEL (reference sequence).

The sample holds many counts of this clone. V usage is TRBV20-1 and J usage is TRBJ2-2; D gene ambiguous. The V and J ends lost 3 bases and 0 bases respectively, with 11 bases between them. CDR1 and CDR2 (germline): DFQATT, SNEGSKA (reference sequence). The CDR3 contains 15 residues. The CDR3 sequence is CSARAFQTNTGELFF. Here the CDR3 DNA reads TGCAGTGCTAGGGCTTTCCAGACGAACACCGGGGAGCTGTTTTTT.

This clone was recorded at least ten times. The chain is built from TRBV25-1 and TRBJ1-5, with a tentative D call TRBD1 (5 bases). The CDR3 length is 15 residues. Germline V gives CDR1 MGHDK, CDR2 SYGVNS. V shed 4 bases and J shed 5 bases, with 15 bases lying between them. In DNA, the CDR3 is TGTGCCAGCAGTGGGGACTGGGGTTGGGATCAGCCCCAGCATTTT. Protein product: CASSGDWGWDQPQHF.